Following are 11 T cell receptor beta chains from one sample sequenced in a study of post-analysis software for immune sequencing data (dated by TCRdb to about 2015). The full study reports these points: Significantly higher frequencies in patients than in controls were found for about five TRBV segments, including TRBV5-6, TRBV5-1 and TRBV20-1.

The library was prepared using PCR. The instrument was an Illumina HiSeq 2500. To reduce PCR and sequencing biases, unique molecular identifiers were built into the TCR beta cDNA libraries. The public sequencing data were trimmed at Q25 with fastp and processed into clonotypes with MiXCR by TCRdb, which kept only in-frame beta chains. Entries that share a CDR3 protein sequence are merged under the most common genes and DNA. In this sample the table shows fewer than 700,000 distinct CDR3 sequences, around 47% of which occur a single time. The top ten hold more than 1.5% of the sample. Their target antigens are unknown. Sequencing input: blood. The source is a girl aged 10-17 years with multiple sclerosis.

V and J are TRBV5-1 and TRBJ2-1, with D possibly being TRBD2 (7 bases). CDR1 is SGHRS and CDR2 is YFSETQ in the germline V gene. CDR3 size: 15 residues. With 0 bases removed from V and 5 bases from J, the gap between germline ends came to 12 bases. The CDR3 loop reads CASSLEGGANNEQFF. The DNA for the CDR3 is TGCGCCAGCAGCTTGGAGGGGGGGGCAAACAATGAGCAGTTCTTC.

J is TRBJ1-1 and V is TRBV12-3 or TRBV12-4; D remains unclear. V was shortened by 6 bases and J by 1 base, with 12 bases between the two germline ends. CDR3 length equals 14 residues. CDR3 bases: TGTGCCAGCAGGCATAATTCGGCGAACACTGAAGCTTTCTTT. This codes for CASRHNSANTEAFF.

The CDR3 region has the DNA TGCGCCAGCAGCCACACTCACAGGGGGCGATCCTACAATGAGCAGTTCTTC. This gives the protein CASSHTHRGRSYNEQFF. The chain links TRBV4-1 to TRBJ2-1; 9 nucleotides match TRBD1. From germline, CDR1 is MGHRA and CDR2 YSYEKL. V shed 3 bases, J shed 1 base, and the junction held 7 bases outside the gene matches. This CDR3 comprises 17 residues.

The rearrangement links TRBV25-1 to TRBJ2-7; TRBD1 aligns across 10 bases. Germline V gene data show CDR1 as MGHDK and CDR2 as SYGVNS. This CDR3 contains 13 residues. V shed 10 bases, J shed 2 bases, and the junction held 5 bases outside the gene matches. DNA for the CDR3: TGTGCCACGTCCGGGACAGGGGCCTACGAGCAGTACTTC. Its protein product is CATSGTGAYEQYF.

This clonotype was found once. At one end the junction does not follow the germline gene, possibly because of a read error. J is TRBJ2-3 and V is TRBV10-3; the match to TRBD2 covers 13 bases. Germline CDR1 ENHRY, CDR2 SYGVKD. This CDR3 has 19 amino acids. As DNA, the CDR3 is TGTGCCATCAGCCCTGAGGGACTAGCGGGACTTAGGGATACAGGTACGCAGTATTTT. Its protein is CAISPEGLAGLRDTGTQYF.

The V call is TRBV5-1, the J call TRBJ2-3; D ambiguous. In germline, CDR1 is SGHRS, CDR2 YFSETQ. The V and J ends lost 5 bases and 1 base respectively, with 17 bases between them. The CDR3 length is 16 residues. Here the CDR3 DNA reads TGCGCCAGCAGGTCCCCGTGGGGTATTGGCACAGATACGCAGTATTTT. As protein: CASRSPWGIGTDTQYF.

This clonotype occurred a few times. The rearrangement joins TRBV6-5 to TRBJ1-1; maybe TRBD1 (5 bases). Trimming left V 0 bases short and J 0 bases short, with 8 bases between. This CDR3 region has 15 residues. Germline V gene lookup returns CDR1 MNHEY and CDR2 SVGAGI. CDR3 sequence (DNA): TGTGCCAGCAGTTACTCCGGGACCCTGAACACTGAAGCTTTCTTT. The encoded protein is CASSYSGTLNTEAFF.

The J gene is TRBJ2-5, the V gene TRBV7-9, with 8 bases aligning to TRBD1. Per the germline V gene, CDR1 is SEHNR and CDR2 is FQNEAQ (reference sequence). V was clipped by 5 bases and J by 4 bases; unmatched bases: 18. This CDR3 spans 18 amino acids. CDR3 sequence (DNA): TGTGCCAGCAGCACCGCTGGGGAACCAGGGGGCAAAAGAGAGACCCAGTACTTC. It translates to CASSTAGEPGGKRETQYF.

V usage is TRBV7-8 and J usage is TRBJ2-5; 11 bases match TRBD2. V shed 5 bases, J shed 5 bases, and the junction held 10 bases outside the gene matches. Germline V gene sequence: CDR1 SGHVS, CDR2 FQNEAQ. This CDR3 is 16 amino acids long. Here the CDR3 reads CASSRGHSGGVETQYF. The CDR3 DNA reads as TGTGCCAGCAGCCGAGGGCATAGCGGGGGGGTTGAGACCCAGTACTTC.

The chain combines TRBV12-3 or TRBV12-4 with TRBJ1-4, with a possible D match to TRBD1 (5 bases). The CDR3 has 17 residues. Trimming stripped 5 bases from V and 5 bases from J, with 21 bases between. The CDR3 bases are TGTGCCAGCAGTCCCGCCAGACAAGGGGAGGGGAATGAAAAACTGTTTTTT. Translation gives CASSPARQGEGNEKLFF.

This clonotype was seen only a few times. This chain uses TRBV6-5 with TRBJ2-1; TRBD1 or TRBD2 may be the D gene (5 bases each). CDR3 length: 12 amino acids. V was trimmed by 6 bases and J by 13 bases, leaving 16 bases between them. Germline V gene data show CDR1 as MNHEY and CDR2 as SVGAGI. The CDR3 sequence: CASSPMGETQFF. The CDR3 region has the DNA TGTGCCAGCAGCCCTATGGGGGAGACCCAGTTCTTC.